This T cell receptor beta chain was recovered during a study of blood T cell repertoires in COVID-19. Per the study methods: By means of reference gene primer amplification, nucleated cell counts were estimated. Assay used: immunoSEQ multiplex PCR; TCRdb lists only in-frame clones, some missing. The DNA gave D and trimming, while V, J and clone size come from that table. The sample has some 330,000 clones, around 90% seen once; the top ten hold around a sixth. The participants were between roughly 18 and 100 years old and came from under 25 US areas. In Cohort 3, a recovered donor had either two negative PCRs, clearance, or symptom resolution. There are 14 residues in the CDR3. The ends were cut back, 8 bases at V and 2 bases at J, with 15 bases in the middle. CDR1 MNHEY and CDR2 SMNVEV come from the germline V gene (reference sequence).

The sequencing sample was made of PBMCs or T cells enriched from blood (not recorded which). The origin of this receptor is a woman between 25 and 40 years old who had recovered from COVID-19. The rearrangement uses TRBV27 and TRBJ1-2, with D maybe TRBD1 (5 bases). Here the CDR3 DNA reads TGTGCCAGCGCCCCGCAGGGCGGAAACTATGGCTACACCTTC. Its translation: CASAPQGGNYGYTF.